This T cell receptor beta chain was recovered during a study of spatial heterogeneity in lung cancer. At the level of the study: Sequence detection consistently recorded a greater number of beta-chain than alpha-chain sequences. Study results and limitations: TCRs found ubiquitously expanded in tumor appeared in blood more at resection than at follow-up.

This clonotype has at least ten counts. The antigen is not known. TCRdb passed the 5' RACE reads through MiXCR, listing each CDR3 protein once. Of tens of thousands of distinct CDR3 sequences listed, 6.3% were seen once; the top ten hold around 15%. Germline CDR1 and CDR2: MNHEY and SMNVEV (reference sequence). The CDR3 runs to 14 residues. Trimming took off 6 bases at V and 4 bases at J, with 15 bases between the two ends. Time point denoted: sample taken at primary tumor resection. Unsorted samples of tumor, nontumor lung or frozen PBMC had their whole RNA sequenced. This sample comprised PBMCs, obtained at surgery. The source of this sequence is a female donor with early-stage non-small cell lung cancer. The chain couples TRBV27 to TRBJ1-1; D is uncertain. This chain's CDR3 is CASRILSGATEAFF. The CDR3, as DNA: TGTGCCAGCAGGATTCTTTCAGGTGCCACTGAAGCTTTCTTT.